This T cell receptor beta chain was sequenced during a study of control samples from healthy donors and cancer patients. Clones were read by immunoSEQ multiplex PCR, and TCRdb kept only the in-frame ones, dropping some. Here the sample spans approximately 130,000 clones, roughly 89% being singletons. Sequenced sample: blood. This TCR was recovered from a man younger than 40 in good health.

For the CDR3, the DNA is TGTGCCAGCAGCTTGTCCGGGGCAGCTAACACTGAAGCTTTCTTT. It codes for CASSLSGAANTEAFF. V and J are TRBV11-2 and TRBJ1-1; possibly TRBD1 for D (5 bases). The CDR3 runs 15 residues. The V end lost 3 bases, the J end lost 2 bases, and 13 bases lay between the germline ends. Germline CDR1 is SGHAT and CDR2 is FQNNGV.